This T cell receptor beta chain was sequenced during a study of OX40 agonist ivuxolimab in advanced cancers. Blood got drawn at baseline, again on cycle 4 day 1, and then on cycle 7 day 1. This table comes from immunoSEQ multiplex PCR, and its TCRdb copy is limited to in-frame clones, with some not included. Of some 100,000 clones in the sample, 90% to 95% are singletons; the top ten hold 2% to 3%. V was clipped by 1 base and J by 1 base, with 10 bases between them. Germline lookup yields CDR1 MNHEY and CDR2 SMNVEV (reference sequence). The CDR3 loop spans 15 amino acids. Sequences were derived from CD4+ or CD8+ T cells sorted from blood, sampled in a trial of the OX40 agonist ivuxolimab. This sequence joins TRBV27 and TRBJ1-1; D call uncertain. The source of this sequence is an adult with an advanced solid tumor such as melanoma, head and neck, liver or kidney cancer. CDR3 residues: CASSLYRIPNTEAFF. In DNA form, the CDR3 reads TGTGCCAGCAGTTTATATAGGATACCGAACACTGAAGCTTTCTTT.